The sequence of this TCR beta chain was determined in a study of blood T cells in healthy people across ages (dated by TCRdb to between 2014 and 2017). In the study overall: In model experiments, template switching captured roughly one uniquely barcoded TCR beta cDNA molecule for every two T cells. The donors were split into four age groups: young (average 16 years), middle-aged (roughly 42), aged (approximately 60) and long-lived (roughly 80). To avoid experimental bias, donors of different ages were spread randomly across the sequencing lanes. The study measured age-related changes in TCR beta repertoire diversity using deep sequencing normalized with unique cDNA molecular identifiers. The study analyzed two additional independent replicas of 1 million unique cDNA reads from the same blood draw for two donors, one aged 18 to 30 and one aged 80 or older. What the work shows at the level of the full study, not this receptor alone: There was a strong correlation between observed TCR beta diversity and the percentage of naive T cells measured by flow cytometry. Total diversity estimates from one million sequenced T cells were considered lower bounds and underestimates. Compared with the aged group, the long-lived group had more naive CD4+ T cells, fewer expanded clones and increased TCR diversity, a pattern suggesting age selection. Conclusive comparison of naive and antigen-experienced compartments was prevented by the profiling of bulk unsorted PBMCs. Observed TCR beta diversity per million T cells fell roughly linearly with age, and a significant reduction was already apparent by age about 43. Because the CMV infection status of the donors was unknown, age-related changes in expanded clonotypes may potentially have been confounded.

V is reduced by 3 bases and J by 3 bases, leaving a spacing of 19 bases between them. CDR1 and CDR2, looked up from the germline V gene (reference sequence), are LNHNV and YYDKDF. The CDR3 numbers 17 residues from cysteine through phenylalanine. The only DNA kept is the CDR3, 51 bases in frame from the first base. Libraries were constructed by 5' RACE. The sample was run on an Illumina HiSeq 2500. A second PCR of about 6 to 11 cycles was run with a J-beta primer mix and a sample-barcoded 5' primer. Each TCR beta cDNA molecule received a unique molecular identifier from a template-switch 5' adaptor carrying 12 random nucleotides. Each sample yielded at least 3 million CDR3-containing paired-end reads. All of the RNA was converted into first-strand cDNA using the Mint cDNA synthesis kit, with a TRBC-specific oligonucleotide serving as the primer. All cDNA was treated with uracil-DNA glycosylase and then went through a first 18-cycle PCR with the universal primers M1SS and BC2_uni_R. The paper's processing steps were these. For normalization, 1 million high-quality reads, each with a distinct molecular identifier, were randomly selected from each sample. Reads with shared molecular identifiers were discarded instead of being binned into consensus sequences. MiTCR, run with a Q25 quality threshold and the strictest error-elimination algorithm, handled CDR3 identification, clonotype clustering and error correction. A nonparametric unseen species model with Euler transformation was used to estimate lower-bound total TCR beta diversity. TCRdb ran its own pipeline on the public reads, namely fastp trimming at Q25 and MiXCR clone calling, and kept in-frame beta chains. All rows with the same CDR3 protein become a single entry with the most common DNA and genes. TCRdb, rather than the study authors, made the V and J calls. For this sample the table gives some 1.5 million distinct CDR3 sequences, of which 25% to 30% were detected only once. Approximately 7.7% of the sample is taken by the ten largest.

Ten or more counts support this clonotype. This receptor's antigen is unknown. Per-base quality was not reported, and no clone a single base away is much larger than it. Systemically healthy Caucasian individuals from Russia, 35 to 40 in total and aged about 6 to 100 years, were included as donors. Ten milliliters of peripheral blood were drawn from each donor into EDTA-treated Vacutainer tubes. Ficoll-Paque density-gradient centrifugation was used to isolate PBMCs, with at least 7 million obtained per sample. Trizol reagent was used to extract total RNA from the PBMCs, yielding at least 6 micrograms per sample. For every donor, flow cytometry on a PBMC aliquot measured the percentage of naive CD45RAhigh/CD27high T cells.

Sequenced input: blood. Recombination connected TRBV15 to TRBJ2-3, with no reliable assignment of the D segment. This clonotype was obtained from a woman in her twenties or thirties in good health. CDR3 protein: CATSSYLGPAGTDTQYF. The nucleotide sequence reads TGTGCCACCAGCAGTTACCTAGGGCCTGCTGGGACAGATACGCAGTATTTT.